The source of this T cell receptor (beta chain) is a study of molecular identifiers for immune sequencing clone quantification. Study-level findings and limits: Shared barcodes on identical TCR molecules could underestimate the sizes of highly expanded clones.

From germline, CDR1 is SGHRS and CDR2 YFSETQ. This CDR3 comprises 13 residues. Deletions cut 4 bases from V and 5 bases from J, with 12 bases between. This clonotype was counted ten times or more. Its target is unknown. TCRdb used MiXCR to reprocess the PCR reads, holding one entry per CDR3 protein. Of fewer than 350,000 distinct CDR3 sequences in the sample, 20% to 25% are singletons; the top ten hold approximately 0.8%. Source material: naive CD8+ T cells from blood, with Jurkat cell RNA spiked in. Subset indicated: FACS-sorted CD8+CD4-CCR7+CD45RA+ naive T cells. This TCR was recovered from a human donor in good health. Some libraries in this study had Jurkat cell RNA spiked in. The rearrangement links TRBV5-1 to TRBJ2-5, with D unresolved. Written as DNA, the CDR3 is TGCGCCAGCAGCCGGGTGGGCGAGGAGACCCAGTACTTC. Protein product: CASSRVGEETQYF.